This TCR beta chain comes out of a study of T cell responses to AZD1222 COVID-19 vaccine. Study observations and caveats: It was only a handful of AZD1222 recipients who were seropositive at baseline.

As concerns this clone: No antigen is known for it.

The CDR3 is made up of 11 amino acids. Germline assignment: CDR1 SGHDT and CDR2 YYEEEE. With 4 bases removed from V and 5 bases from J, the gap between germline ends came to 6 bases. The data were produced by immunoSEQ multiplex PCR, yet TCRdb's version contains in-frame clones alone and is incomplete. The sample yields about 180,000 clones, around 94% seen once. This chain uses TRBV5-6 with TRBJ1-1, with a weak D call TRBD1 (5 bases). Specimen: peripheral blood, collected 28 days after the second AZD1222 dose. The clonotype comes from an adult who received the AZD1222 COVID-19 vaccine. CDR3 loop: CASSGTTEAFF. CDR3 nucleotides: TGTGCCAGCAGCGGGACGACTGAAGCTTTCTTT.